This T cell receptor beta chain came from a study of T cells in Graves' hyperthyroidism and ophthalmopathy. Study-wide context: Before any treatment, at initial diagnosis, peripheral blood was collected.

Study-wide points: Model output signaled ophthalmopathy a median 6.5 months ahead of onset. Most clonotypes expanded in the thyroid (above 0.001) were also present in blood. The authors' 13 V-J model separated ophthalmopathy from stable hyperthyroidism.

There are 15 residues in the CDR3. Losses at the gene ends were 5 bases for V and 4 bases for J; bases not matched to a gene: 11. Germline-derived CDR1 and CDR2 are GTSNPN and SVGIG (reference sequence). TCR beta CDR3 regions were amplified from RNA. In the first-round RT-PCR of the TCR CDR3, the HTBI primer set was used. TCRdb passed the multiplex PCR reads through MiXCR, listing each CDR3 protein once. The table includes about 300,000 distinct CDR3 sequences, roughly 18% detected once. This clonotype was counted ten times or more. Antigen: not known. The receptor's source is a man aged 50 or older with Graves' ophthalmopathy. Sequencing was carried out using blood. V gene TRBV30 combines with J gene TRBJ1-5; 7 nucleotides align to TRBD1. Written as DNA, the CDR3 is TGTGCCTGGGGGGCCGGGACAGCGATAAATCAGCCCCAGCATTTT. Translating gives CAWGAGTAINQPQHF.